These 10 T cell receptor beta chains came from one sample sequenced in a study of OX40 agonist ivuxolimab in advanced cancers. Sequenced by immunoSEQ multiplex PCR; TCRdb stores in-frame clones only, minus some. The table shows some 42,000 clones, with roughly nine tenths occurring only once. Material: CD4+ or CD8+ T cells sorted from blood, obtained in a trial of the OX40 agonist ivuxolimab. These receptors all stem from an adult with an advanced solid tumor such as melanoma, head and neck, liver or kidney cancer.

This sequence joins TRBV28 and TRBJ2-7; unclear D gene. CDR3 length equals 12 residues. Trimming stripped 5 bases from V and 1 base from J, with 6 bases between. CDR1 is MDHEN and CDR2 is SYDVKM in the germline V gene. CDR3 region: CASSPNSYEQYF. In nucleotides, the CDR3 is TGTGCCAGCAGTCCCAATTCCTACGAGCAGTACTTC. The entire variable domain, with the rest obtained from reference TRBV28 and TRBJ2-7, is as follows: DVKVTQSSRYLVKRTGEKVFLECVQDMDHENMFWYRQDPGLGLRLIYFSYDVKMKEKGDIPEGYSVSREKKERFSLILESASTNQTSMYLCASSPNSYEQYFGPGTRLTVT.

In DNA form, the CDR3 reads TGTGCCAGCAGCCCCCCGACAGGATCCACCATATATTTT. As protein: CASSPPTGSTIYF. The chain joins TRBV7-6 to TRBJ1-3, with D possibly matching TRBD1 (6 bases). Germline V gene lookup returns CDR1 SGHVS and CDR2 FNYEAQ. Trimming left V 5 bases short and J 9 bases short, with 14 bases between. There are 13 residues in the CDR3.

The chain couples TRBV6-1 to TRBJ1-1, with D tentatively TRBD1 (6 bases). The CDR3 consists of 14 residues. V shed 5 bases and J shed 2 bases, with 12 bases lying between them. The germline CDR1 and CDR2 sequences are MNHNS and SASEGT. CDR3 DNA sequence: TGTGCCAGCAGTCCGGGGGCCCCAAACACTGAAGCTTTCTTT. This gives the protein CASSPGAPNTEAFF.

The rearrangement joins TRBV29-1 to TRBJ2-3; D gene ambiguous. This CDR3 has 13 amino acids. V shed 1 base and J shed 0 bases, with 5 bases lying between them. Germline CDR1 SQVTM, CDR2 ANQGSEA. DNA for the CDR3: TGCAGCGTTGAAGGCCAGAGCACAGATACGCAGTATTTT. Its protein is CSVEGQSTDTQYF.

This clone was detected only once. This CDR3 reads CASSEQLGDGSYEQYF. CDR3 sequence (DNA): TGTGCCAGCAGTGAACAATTGGGGGACGGCTCCTACGAGCAGTACTTC. This rearrangement joins TRBV6-1 to TRBJ2-7; D may correspond to TRBD1 or TRBD2 (5 bases each). Per the germline V gene, CDR1 is MNHNS and CDR2 is SASEGT. The V and J ends lost 2 bases and 0 bases respectively, with 14 bases between them. This CDR3 region has 16 residues.

The rearrangement joins TRBV2 to TRBJ2-6, with D tentatively TRBD1 (5 bases). Trimming stripped 5 bases from V and 0 bases from J, with 8 bases between. This CDR3 contains 15 residues. The germline CDR1 and CDR2 sequences are SNHLY and FYNNEI. CDR3 nucleotide sequence: TGTGCCAGCAGTACCGACAGCTCTGGGGCCAACGTCCTGACTTTC. It codes for CASSTDSSGANVLTF.

The V and J genes are TRBV5-4 and TRBJ1-5; D unclear. The CDR3 is 15 amino acids. Germline V gene lookup returns CDR1 SGHNT and CDR2 YYREEE (reference sequence). V lost 0 bases and J 0 bases, leaving 7 bases between the germline ends. The CDR3 region has the DNA TGTGCCAGCAGCTTGGGGAGGAATAGCAATCAGCCCCAGCATTTT. Encoded protein: CASSLGRNSNQPQHF.

The chain combines TRBV21-1 with TRBJ2-7. TRBV21-1 is a pseudogene. The CDR3 spans 15 residues. The CDR3 region has the DNA TGTGCCAGCAGCACTTGGATGGGGGAGTCCCACGAGCAGTACTTC. Amino acids: CASSTWMGESHEQYF.

The chain uses TRBV10-2 and TRBJ2-3; D might be TRBD2 (5 bases). The germline V gene encodes CDR1 WSHSY and CDR2 SAAADI. The V end lost 3 bases, the J end lost 3 bases, and 10 bases lay between the germline ends. The length of the CDR3 is 14 residues. The CDR3 nucleotides are TGCGCCAGCAGTGATTACGGGGTGACAGATACGCAGTATTTT. It yields the protein CASSDYGVTDTQYF.

In the case of this clone: This specimen includes other DNA sequences encoding the same CDR3. The chain couples TRBV28 to TRBJ2-5; tentatively, D is TRBD1 (6 bases). The germline V gene encodes CDR1 MDHEN and CDR2 SYDVKM. Trimming cost V 5 bases and J 2 bases, with 12 bases left between them. The length of the CDR3 is 14 residues. CDR3 sequence reads: CASSPGQTQETQYF. CDR3 nucleotides: TGTGCCAGCAGTCCCGGACAGACACAAGAGACCCAGTACTTC. Full variable domain (remainder filled in from reference TRBV28 and TRBJ2-5): DVKVTQSSRYLVKRTGEKVFLECVQDMDHENMFWYRQDPGLGLRLIYFSYDVKMKEKGDIPEGYSVSREKKERFSLILESASTNQTSMYLCASSPGQTQETQYFGPGTRLLVL.